This passage covers 15 T cell receptor beta chains from one sample sequenced in a study of blood T cells in healthy people across ages. The second PCR ran roughly 6 to 11 cycles with a sample-barcoded 5' primer and J-beta primers. TCRdb reanalysed the 5' RACE reads using MiXCR and keeps one entry per CDR3 protein. The table has nearly 800,000 distinct CDR3 sequences, 20% to 25% seen once. This sample also belongs to another study, concerning T cells of mothers and their children.

Sequencing was done on a sample of blood. These receptors were collected from a boy aged 10-17 years in good health.

In the case of this clonotype: At one of its ends the junction is not consistent with the germline gene, which may arise from a read error. The rearrangement uses TRBV12-3 or TRBV12-4 and TRBJ1-2, with D tentatively TRBD1 (6 bases). The CDR3 extends over 15 amino acids. DNA of the CDR3: TGTGCCGGCAGTACCTCACAGGGAACTCTCTATGGCTACACCTTC. This gives the protein CAGSTSQGTLYGYTF.

This clonotype occurred many times. The chain carries TRBV29-1 and TRBJ2-3; no clear D. CDR1 and CDR2 (germline): SQVTM, ANQGSEA. Trimming stripped 4 bases from V and 0 bases from J, with 14 bases between. CDR3 size: 15 residues. The CDR3, as DNA: TGCAGCGTTGCTCCCCTTAGTAGTAGCACAGATACGCAGTATTTT. Its protein is CSVAPLSSSTDTQYF.

There are a few counts of this clonotype. The rearrangement links TRBV7-2 to TRBJ2-4; 7 nucleotides align to TRBD1. The V segment lost 3 bases and the J segment 4 bases; nucleotides outside the gene matches: 12. The CDR3 covers 17 residues. The germline gives CDR1 SGHTA, CDR2 FQGNSA. CDR3 region: CASSFTTLRDRKNIQYF. The DNA for the CDR3 is TGTGCCAGCAGCTTCACAACCCTCCGGGACAGAAAAAACATTCAGTACTTC.

V usage is TRBV2 and J usage is TRBJ1-1, with a possible D match to TRBD1 (5 bases). From germline, CDR1 is SNHLY and CDR2 FYNNEI. Trimming stripped 8 bases from V and 6 bases from J, with 16 bases between. This CDR3 is built from 13 residues. This CDR3 is CASAQQEGAEAFF. The CDR3 DNA sequence: TGTGCCAGCGCGCAACAGGAAGGGGCTGAAGCTTTCTTT.

The V gene is TRBV5-1, the J gene TRBJ1-1, with unresolved D. Germline V gene sequence: CDR1 SGHRS, CDR2 YFSETQ. Trimming stripped 0 bases from V and 1 base from J, with 13 bases between. The CDR3 contains 16 residues. The CDR3 is CASSLVARMSNTEAFF. The DNA for the CDR3 is TGCGCCAGCAGCTTGGTGGCTCGAATGTCGAACACTGAAGCTTTCTTT. The full variable domain, in which reference TRBV5-1 and TRBJ1-1 provide the parts outside the CDR3, is KAGVTQTPRYLIKTRGQQVTLSCSPISGHRSVSWYQQTPGQGLQFLFEYFSETQRNKGNFPGRFSGRQFSNSRSEMNVSTLELGDSALYLCASSLVARMSNTEAFFGQGTRLTVV.

The genes are TRBV19 and TRBJ2-1; D gene unclear. The end of the DNA is better explained by TRBJ2-7, so the J call may be wrong. CDR3 length: 15 amino acids. CDR1 is LNHDA, CDR2 SQIVND, per germline (reference sequence). The CDR3 region has the DNA TGTGCCAGCGCCCCGGGTTACAGCCTACTCTACGAGCAGTACTTC. Translating gives CASAPGYSLLYEQYF.

This chain connects TRBV24-1 to TRBJ2-1, with D perhaps matching TRBD1 or TRBD2 (7 bases each). Trimming cost V 8 bases and J 7 bases, with 23 bases left between them. This CDR3 contains 16 residues. Per germline, CDR1 KGHDR and CDR2 SFDVKD. The CDR3 here is CATNPFRQGGDNEQFF. CDR3 nucleotides: TGTGCCACCAACCCCTTCCGACAGGGAGGGGATAATGAGCAGTTCTTC.

J is TRBJ2-2 and V is TRBV4-3; 7 nucleotides align to TRBD1. The CDR3 loop spans 16 amino acids. The V gene's germline CDR1 is LGHNA and CDR2 YSLEER. V trimming: 1 base; J trimming: 3 bases; junction bases outside the gene matches: 5. The CDR3 DNA sequence: TGCGCCAGCAGCCAAGGCACAGGGGTAGACACCGGGGAGCTGTTTTTT. Amino acids: CASSQGTGVDTGELFF.

This rearrangement joins TRBV18 to TRBJ1-1; D call uncertain. With 0 bases removed from V and 4 bases from J, the gap between germline ends came to 15 bases. From germline, CDR1 is KGHSH and CDR2 LQKENI. This CDR3 region has 16 residues. The CDR3 sequence is CASSPPAIQAGTEAFF. CDR3 DNA sequence: TGTGCCAGCTCACCACCAGCAATCCAGGCGGGCACTGAAGCTTTCTTT.

The chain has TRBV28 and TRBJ2-1; no reliable D call. Germline CDR1 is MDHEN and CDR2 is SYDVKM. The CDR3 sequence is 12 residues long. V shed 4 bases and J shed 10 bases, with 11 bases lying between them. The CDR3 protein is CASSSSFWEQFF. The CDR3 DNA follows: TGTGCCAGCAGTTCCTCTTTCTGGGAGCAGTTCTTC. Using reference TRBV28 and TRBJ2-1 for the parts outside the CDR3, the full variable domain is DVKVTQSSRYLVKRTGEKVFLECVQDMDHENMFWYRQDPGLGLRLIYFSYDVKMKEKGDIPEGYSVSREKKERFSLILESASTNQTSMYLCASSSSFWEQFFGPGTRLTVL.

The chain joins TRBV20-1 to TRBJ2-5; TRBD2 matches at 7 bases. The CDR3 totals 14 residues. V shed 5 bases and J 9 bases; nucleotides not matched to a gene: 15. Germline V lookup: CDR1 DFQATT, CDR2 SNEGSKA (reference sequence). The CDR3: CSAANSLADRAQYF. In nucleotides, the CDR3 is TGCAGTGCTGCAAATTCTCTAGCGGACCGGGCCCAGTACTTC.

This clonotype was found a few times. The chain couples TRBV5-1 to TRBJ2-5, with 8 nucleotides matching TRBD1. The J call is doubtful: the DNA matches TRBJ2-1 better. This CDR3 comprises 15 residues. Looked up from germline, CDR1 is SGHRS and CDR2 is YFSETQ. The CDR3 spells CASSSPGTGYNEQFF. CDR3 nucleotides: TGCGCCAGCAGCTCCCCCGGGACAGGTTACAATGAGCAGTTCTTC.

The chain has TRBV21-1 and TRBJ2-1; the table calls TRBD2, which could not be checked here. TRBV21-1 is labeled a pseudogene. CDR3 length equals 17 residues. DNA for the CDR3: TGTGCCAGCAGCAAAAAGGACGGGGCCCAAGAGGACAATGAGCAGTTCTTC. It yields the protein CASSKKDGAQEDNEQFF.

This clonotype has just a few counts. The chain uses TRBV20-1 and TRBJ1-5, with 7 bases fitting TRBD1. V trimming: 5 bases; J trimming: 4 bases; junction bases outside the gene matches: 11. The CDR3 spans 15 residues. Per germline, CDR1 DFQATT and CDR2 SNEGSKA (reference sequence). The CDR3 bases are TGCAGTGCTCCTCCCGTACGGGGACAGAATCAGCCCCAGCATTTT. Translating gives CSAPPVRGQNQPQHF.

The chain uses TRBV21-1 and TRBJ2-3; the table's D call, TRBD2, was not checked against the DNA. TRBV21-1 is recorded as a pseudogene. The CDR3 has 18 amino acids. CDR3 loop: CASSKGIGGRRRADTQYF. In DNA form, the CDR3 reads TGTGCCAGCAGCAAGGGGATTGGGGGGAGAAGGAGGGCAGATACGCAGTATTTT.